Here is one T cell receptor (beta chain) with its context. Its antigen is unidentified. TCRdb's copy holds only in-frame clones and misses some; the assay was immunoSEQ multiplex PCR. The sample lists tens of thousands of clones; 85% to 90% were seen once. Trimming cost V 4 bases and J 1 base; bases outside gene matches: 5. Germline V lookup: CDR1 MGHRA, CDR2 YSYEKL. The CDR3 is 15 amino acids. This sample was included in a study of OX40 agonist ivuxolimab in advanced cancers. Study results and limitations: Some patients who did not respond also had low normalized T-cell clonal expansion.

The source material was CD4+ or CD8+ T cells sorted from blood, sampled in a trial of the OX40 agonist ivuxolimab. The sequence came from an adult with an advanced solid tumor such as melanoma, head and neck, liver or kidney cancer. V gene TRBV4-1 combines with J gene TRBJ2-5; TRBD2 matches at 8 bases. The CDR3 is CASSRHTSGQETQYF. CDR3 DNA: TGCGCCAGCAGCCGACATACTAGCGGCCAAGAGACCCAGTACTTC.